Below are 30 T cell receptor beta chains sequenced from a single sample in a study of T cell responses to AZD1222 COVID-19 vaccine. The method was immunoSEQ multiplex PCR; TCRdb's version includes in-frame clones alone and lacks a portion of them. The sample holds approximately 150,000 clones; 90% are singletons and the top ten take approximately 6.2%. Sequences were derived from peripheral blood, sampled 28 days after the second AZD1222 dose. These receptors came from an adult who received the AZD1222 COVID-19 vaccine.

The rearrangement joins TRBV18 to TRBJ2-5, with 10 bases that match TRBD2. The CDR3 extends over 17 amino acids. Germline V gene lookup returns CDR1 KGHSH and CDR2 LQKENI. Germline trimming cut 0 bases from V and 2 bases from J; bases unmatched to any gene: 6. CDR3 DNA sequence: TGTGCCAGCTCACCACCGAGGACTAGCGGAGCTCAAGAGACCCAGTACTTC. It translates to CASSPPRTSGAQETQYF.

The gene calls are TRBV5-1 and TRBJ2-1, with D hard to call. V was trimmed by 4 bases and J by 4 bases, leaving 12 bases between them. This CDR3 has 14 residues. Germline-derived CDR1 and CDR2 are SGHRS and YFSETQ. CDR3 region: CASSGLTVYNEQFF. The CDR3 DNA reads TGCGCCAGCAGCGGTCTAACAGTATACAATGAGCAGTTCTTC.

The chain links TRBV11-2 to TRBJ1-5; a weak D match, TRBD1 (5 bases). This CDR3 has 13 residues. V was cut by 2 bases and J by 7 bases, with 9 bases left in between. Germline V gene data show CDR1 as SGHAT and CDR2 as FQNNGV. CDR3 in amino acids: CASSLRGNQPQHF. The CDR3 nucleotides read TGTGCCAGCAGCTTACGGGGGAACCAGCCCCAGCATTTT.

The rearrangement uses TRBV24-1 and TRBJ2-2; 8 bases match TRBD1. CDR3 length equals 15 residues. Germline trimming cut 6 bases from V and 7 bases from J; bases unmatched to any gene: 9. Germline V gene lookup returns CDR1 KGHDR and CDR2 SFDVKD. The CDR3 DNA is TGTGCCACCAGTAAATCAGGGGGCATGGGCGGGGAGCTGTTTTTT. Translating gives CATSKSGGMGGELFF.

V is TRBV4-3 and J is TRBJ1-2; D gene ambiguous. Germline V lookup: CDR1 LGHNA, CDR2 YSLEER. CDR3 size: 14 residues. V was pared by 3 bases and J by 5 bases, with 13 bases between. CDR3 nucleotide sequence: TGCGCCAGCAGCCAGGCCGTTGAGGGTTATGGCTACACCTTC. Translated: CASSQAVEGYGYTF.

The rearrangement uses TRBV28 and TRBJ2-7; 8 bases match TRBD2. Germline CDR1 and CDR2: MDHEN and SYDVKM. Trimming took 4 bases from V and 5 from J; bases not matched to a gene: 10. CDR3 length: 15 amino acids. The CDR3 here is CASSSRLASINEQYF. DNA of the CDR3: TGTGCCAGCAGTTCGAGACTAGCGTCTATTAACGAGCAGTACTTC.

The chain combines TRBV28 with TRBJ1-2; possibly TRBD1 for D (5 bases). The V gene's germline CDR1 is MDHEN and CDR2 SYDVKM. The CDR3 runs 14 residues. V was clipped by 7 bases and J by 2 bases, with 14 bases between them. The CDR3 spells CASNRGAANYGYTF. In nucleotides, the CDR3 is TGTGCCAGCAACCGGGGCGCAGCAAACTATGGCTACACCTTC.

The CDR3 DNA follows: TGTGCCAGCAGCCATGGACAGAATCAGCCCCAGCATTTT. Protein sequence: CASSHGQNQPQHF. J is TRBJ1-5 and V is TRBV7-9; D perhaps matches TRBD1 (6 bases). The CDR3 runs to 13 residues. Germline CDR1 SEHNR, CDR2 FQNEAQ (reference sequence). Trimming removed 5 bases at V and 4 bases at J, with 9 bases between.

This chain connects TRBV25-1 to TRBJ2-7; TRBD1 matches 7 bases. Germline CDR1 reads MGHDK; CDR2 reads SYGVNS. The CDR3 runs 13 residues. V was pared by 6 bases and J by 6 bases, with 8 bases of the junction left unmatched. For the CDR3, the DNA is TGTGCCAGCAGCTCCACAGGGGTGGGCGAGCAGTACTTC. Amino acids: CASSSTGVGEQYF.

V and J are TRBV2 and TRBJ1-5, with TRBD1 as a possible D gene (6 bases). Germline loops: CDR1 SNHLY, CDR2 FYNNEI. V lost 5 bases and J lost 4, with 12 bases in between. The CDR3 consists of 14 residues. The CDR3 here is CASSPRGANQPQHF. The CDR3 coding sequence is TGTGCCAGCAGTCCCCGGGGGGCTAATCAGCCCCAGCATTTT.

This clone appeared a few times. CDR3 coding DNA: TGCGCCAGCAGCTTGAGTCCGATCACTGAAGCTTTCTTT. It is translated as CASSLSPITEAFF. The rearrangement joins TRBV5-1 to TRBJ1-1; no reliable D call. The ends were cut back, 1 base at V and 4 bases at J, with 8 bases in the middle. This CDR3 spans 13 amino acids. In germline, CDR1 is SGHRS, CDR2 YFSETQ.

CDR3 region: CASSYGQGHSPLHF. In nucleotides, the CDR3 is TGTGCCAGCAGCTACGGACAGGGACATTCACCCCTCCACTTT. This rearrangement joins TRBV7-2 to TRBJ1-6, with 8 bases matching TRBD1. Per the germline V gene, CDR1 is SGHTA and CDR2 is FQGNSA. V gave up 4 bases and J gave up 8 bases; unmatched junction bases: 4. CDR3 length: 14 residues.

The gene calls are TRBV4-3 and TRBJ2-7; TRBD1 might be the D (6 bases). Trimming took 1 base from V and 3 from J, leaving 13 bases between them. Per germline, CDR1 LGHNA and CDR2 YSLEER. There are 15 residues in the CDR3. CDR3 amino acids: CASSQARVGGYEQYF. CDR3 sequence (DNA): TGCGCCAGCAGCCAAGCTCGGGTAGGGGGCTACGAGCAGTACTTC.

The V gene is TRBV20-1, the J gene TRBJ1-4, with D possibly being TRBD1 (5 bases). CDR3 length: 14 residues. Germline values: CDR1 DFQATT, CDR2 SNEGSKA (reference sequence). V shed 3 bases and J shed 4 bases, with 12 bases lying between them. CDR3 protein: CSASESGYNEKLFF. The CDR3 bases are TGCAGTGCTAGTGAGTCAGGGTATAATGAAAAACTGTTTTTT.

V usage is TRBV5-6 and J usage is TRBJ2-7; D possibly corresponds to TRBD1 (5 bases). The CDR3 is made up of 14 amino acids. Germline CDR1 and CDR2: SGHDT and YYEEEE. Trimming removed 1 base at V and 5 bases at J, with 13 bases between. The CDR3 loop reads CASSLFGRVDEQYF. Here the CDR3 DNA reads TGTGCCAGCAGCTTGTTTGGCAGGGTAGACGAGCAGTACTTC.

This chain joins TRBV10-3 and TRBJ1-2; D is unresolved. Germline V gives CDR1 ENHRY, CDR2 SYGVKD. The V and J ends lost 10 bases and 3 bases respectively, with 18 bases between them. There are 14 residues in the CDR3. The CDR3 is CATRAELTDYGYTF. In DNA, the CDR3 is TGTGCCACGCGGGCGGAGCTTACAGACTATGGCTACACCTTC.

V usage is TRBV3-1 (or the pseudogene TRBV3-2) and J usage is TRBJ1-2; 7 bases are a match to TRBD1. Trimming removed 3 bases from V and 7 bases from J; junction bases left unmatched: 14. The germline CDR1 and CDR2 sequences are LGHDT and YNNKEL (reference sequence). The CDR3 has 16 amino acids. CDR3 residues: CASSQGGVQGIGGYTF. In DNA, the CDR3 is TGTGCCAGCAGCCAGGGCGGTGTACAGGGGATCGGTGGCTACACCTTC.

The rearrangement links TRBV18 to TRBJ1-3; 9 bases map to TRBD1. Germline CDR1 reads KGHSH; CDR2 reads LQKENI. The J segment lost 2 bases and the V segment lost 3 bases, leaving 5 bases of the junction unmatched. The CDR3 runs 16 residues. CDR3 amino acids: CASSPSQGATGNTIYF. The CDR3 region has the DNA TGTGCCAGCTCACCCTCACAGGGGGCAACTGGAAACACCATATATTTT.

This clone was counted a single time. The chain recombines TRBV6-1 with TRBJ2-1, with 9 bases matching TRBD1. The germline V gene encodes CDR1 MNHNS and CDR2 SASEGT. J gave up 8 bases and V 4 bases, and 15 bases lay outside the gene matches. This CDR3 has 17 residues. The CDR3 reads CASSARTPGQGGYEQFF. CDR3 nucleotides: TGTGCCAGCAGTGCTCGGACCCCGGGACAGGGAGGGTATGAGCAGTTCTTC.

The J gene is TRBJ1-1, the V gene TRBV6-1, with D uncertain. Trimming removed 3 bases from V and 5 bases from J, with 10 bases in between. Germline CDR1 and CDR2: MNHNS and SASEGT. This CDR3 comprises 13 residues. The CDR3 DNA reads as TGTGCCAGCAGTGACCGACAAACGACTGAAGCTTTCTTT. It yields the protein CASSDRQTTEAFF.

J is TRBJ2-1 and V is TRBV19, with 7 bases matching TRBD2. Trimming removed 3 bases from V and 0 bases from J; junction bases left unmatched: 8. The CDR3 covers 17 residues. In germline, CDR1 is LNHDA, CDR2 SQIVND (reference sequence). The CDR3 nucleotides read TGTGCCAGTAGTATTGGGGCTAGCGGACGCTCCTACAATGAGCAGTTCTTC. Encoded protein: CASSIGASGRSYNEQFF.

The chain is built from TRBV13 and TRBJ2-7; the match to TRBD2 covers 7 bases. The germline V gene encodes CDR1 PRHDT and CDR2 FYEKMQ (reference sequence). Losses at the gene ends were 2 bases for V and 7 bases for J; bases not matched to a gene: 8. The CDR3 extends over 14 amino acids. CDR3 bases: TGTGCCAGCAGCTTATTGTCGGGAGGTCTTGAGCAGTACTTC. Translating it yields CASSLLSGGLEQYF. Drawing the rest from reference TRBV13 and TRBJ2-7, the complete variable domain is AAGVIQSPRHLIKEKRETATLKCYPIPRHDTVYWYQQGPGQDPQFLISFYEKMQSDKGSIPDRFSAQQFSDYHSELNMSSLELGDSALYFCASSLLSGGLEQYFGPGTRLTVT.

The CDR3 DNA reads as TGTGCCAGCAGACAAGATAGCAATCAGCCCCAGCATTTT. This codes for CASRQDSNQPQHF. V is TRBV2 and J is TRBJ1-5; D not certain. Germline CDR1 SNHLY, CDR2 FYNNEI. CDR3 length equals 13 residues. V dropped 6 bases and J dropped 0 bases, with 6 bases sitting between them.

In its sample, this clone was seen once. The genes are TRBV28 and TRBJ2-7; no reliable D call. With 4 bases removed from V and 0 bases from J, the gap between germline ends came to 7 bases. CDR1 and CDR2 from the germline V gene are MDHEN and SYDVKM. CDR3 size: 13 residues. CDR3 in DNA: TGTGCCAGCAGTTACGCGCCCTCCTACGAGCAGTACTTC. The encoded protein is CASSYAPSYEQYF.

This chain links TRBV7-2 with TRBJ2-1; D remains unclear. V lost 1 base and J lost 3, with 10 bases in between. Germline V gene data show CDR1 as SGHTA and CDR2 as FQGNSA. The CDR3 sequence is 15 residues long. The DNA for the CDR3 is TGTGCCAGCAGCTTAGATTTTGGGAACTACAATGAGCAGTTCTTC. It yields the protein CASSLDFGNYNEQFF.

The V gene is TRBV28, the J gene TRBJ2-3; D gene uncertain. Trimming shortened V by 2 bases and J by 5 bases, and 5 bases separated the two germline ends. Germline V gives CDR1 MDHEN, CDR2 SYDVKM. This CDR3 has 12 amino acids. The CDR3 coding sequence is TGTGCCAGCAGTTTACCGGGAGATACGCAGTATTTT. Protein: CASSLPGDTQYF.

The V call is TRBV11-2, the J call TRBJ1-6; no reliable D call. The ends were cut back, 2 bases at V and 8 bases at J, with 4 bases in the middle. This CDR3 has 12 residues. The germline V gene has CDR1 SGHAT and CDR2 FQNNGV. CDR3 loop: CASSLTDSPLHF. The CDR3 DNA follows: TGTGCCAGCAGCTTAACCGATTCACCCCTCCACTTT.

The chain has TRBV28 and TRBJ2-7; D is possibly TRBD1 (6 bases). Trimming cost V 6 bases and J 2 bases, with 14 bases left between them. This CDR3 region has 14 residues. Looked up from germline, CDR1 is MDHEN and CDR2 is SYDVKM. The CDR3 loop is CASSDSGTPYEQYF. The DNA for the CDR3 is TGTGCCAGCAGCGACTCGGGGACACCCTACGAGCAGTACTTC. Full variable domain (rest looked up from reference TRBV28 and TRBJ2-7): DVKVTQSSRYLVKRTGEKVFLECVQDMDHENMFWYRQDPGLGLRLIYFSYDVKMKEKGDIPEGYSVSREKKERFSLILESASTNQTSMYLCASSDSGTPYEQYFGPGTRLTVT.

The chain is built from TRBV29-1 and TRBJ1-2, with a possible D match to TRBD1 (6 bases). V lost 2 bases and J lost 6, with 16 bases in between. The CDR3 is 14 residues long. CDR1 is SQVTM, CDR2 ANQGSEA, per germline. CDR3 loop: CSVERDAGAHGYTF. CDR3 bases: TGCAGCGTTGAAAGGGACGCAGGGGCGCATGGCTACACCTTC.

The CDR3, as DNA: TGTGCCTGGAATTCAGGGGGCAGTCTGGCAACTAATGAAAAACTGTTTTTT. Translated, it gives CAWNSGGSLATNEKLFF. This chain connects TRBV30 to TRBJ1-4; 8 bases are a match to TRBD1. The CDR3 spans 17 residues. The V segment lost 4 bases and the J segment 0 bases; nucleotides outside the gene matches: 10. The germline CDR1 and CDR2 sequences are GTSNPN and SVGIG (reference sequence).